The clone carrying this T cell receptor (beta chain) was seen many times. This library used about 400 ng RNA and molecular barcoded adaptors spanning alpha/delta and beta/gamma chains. MiXCR, run by TCRdb on the reads, gives a single entry per CDR3 protein. The sample has approximately 62,000 distinct CDR3 sequences, around 19% seen once; the top ten hold approximately 11%. This specimen belongs to a study of read filtering for tumor transcriptome and immune sequencing. Unmatched junction bases numbered 6, after V lost 2 bases and J lost 3 bases. Germline V CDR1 and CDR2: SGHNT, YYREEE (reference sequence). This CDR3 comprises 16 residues.

The J gene is TRBJ2-5, the V gene TRBV5-4; 11 nucleotides align to TRBD2. This TCR was sampled from a donor at least 40 years old with multiple myeloma. The sample was a population of CD138-negative cells sorted from bone marrow. The CDR3 here is CASSFAPGLAEETQYF. The CDR3, as DNA: TGTGCCAGCAGCTTCGCACCGGGACTAGCGGAAGAGACCCAGTACTTC.